These 7 T cell receptor beta chains were sequenced from one sample in a study of blood T cell repertoires in COVID-19. TCRdb keeps only in-frame clones here, not all; method: immunoSEQ multiplex PCR. The table has a few hundred thousand clones, approximately 84% seen once; the top ten hold 15% to 19%. Sequencing used peripheral blood. All receptors come from a person in their 70s with COVID-19, enrolled during active disease.

The chain employs TRBV24-1 and TRBJ1-5, with a tentative D call TRBD1 (5 bases). The germline V gene has CDR1 KGHDR and CDR2 SFDVKD. V lost 3 bases to trimming and J lost 7 bases, with 15 bases between them. The CDR3 spans 15 residues. CDR3 in amino acids: CATSDGGGAFQPQHF. The CDR3, as DNA: TGTGCCACCAGTGATGGAGGAGGGGCCTTCCAGCCCCAGCATTTT.

The CDR3 DNA reads as TGCGCCAGCAGCTTCGGACAGGGATCCTACGAGCAGTACTTC. This codes for CASSFGQGSYEQYF. This chain connects TRBV5-1 to TRBJ2-7, with 8 bases identical to TRBD1. Looked up from germline, CDR1 is SGHRS and CDR2 is YFSETQ. The CDR3 spans 14 residues. The V gene end was trimmed by 2 bases and the J gene end by 1 base; junction bases not matched to a gene: 2. The full variable domain, its missing parts supplied by reference TRBV5-1 and TRBJ2-7, is KAGVTQTPRYLIKTRGQQVTLSCSPISGHRSVSWYQQTPGQGLQFLFEYFSETQRNKGNFPGRFSGRQFSNSRSEMNVSTLELGDSALYLCASSFGQGSYEQYFGPGTRLTVT.

The chain joins TRBV6-6 to TRBJ1-2; maybe TRBD1 (5 bases). Trimming cost V 6 bases and J 4 bases, with 21 bases left between them. The CDR3 loop spans 16 amino acids. Germline V gives CDR1 MNHNY, CDR2 SVGAGI (reference sequence). DNA of the CDR3: TGTGCCAGCAGCCCCGCGGGAGCCTTGGGGGGCTATGGCTACACCTTC. Protein: CASSPAGALGGYGYTF.

The V call is TRBV7-2, the J call TRBJ1-5; D is possibly TRBD1 (6 bases). Germline values: CDR1 SGHTA, CDR2 FQGNSA. The CDR3 covers 17 residues. Trimming pared 1 base from V and 8 bases from J, leaving 21 bases between. CDR3 region: CASSLDGRGVKREPQHF. In DNA form, the CDR3 reads TGTGCCAGCAGCTTAGATGGCAGGGGTGTTAAAAGGGAGCCCCAGCATTTT.

The V call is TRBV6-5, the J call TRBJ1-6; 10 bases line up with TRBD1. Germline CDR1 is MNHEY and CDR2 is SVGAGI. The trim removed 6 bases at V and 6 bases at J, leaving 5 bases unmatched. The CDR3 runs 15 residues. The CDR3 DNA is TGTGCCAGCAGCAGACAGGGGGCTAGTAATTCACCCCTCCACTTT. This encodes CASSRQGASNSPLHF.

The chain uses TRBV9 and TRBJ1-3, with D possibly matching TRBD1 (6 bases). The V gene's germline CDR1 is SGDLS and CDR2 YYNGEE. Trimming left V 3 bases short and J 4 bases short, with 11 bases between. CDR3 size: 14 residues. For the CDR3, the DNA is TGTGCCAGCAGCGATCAGGGGTTCGGAAACACCATATATTTT. Translated, it gives CASSDQGFGNTIYF.

This chain uses TRBV28 with TRBJ1-5, with no clear D. The CDR3 consists of 14 residues. V was pared by 3 bases and J by 3 bases, with 9 bases between. Germline V lookup: CDR1 MDHEN, CDR2 SYDVKM. CDR3 sequence: CASSFIQSNQPQHF. Written as DNA, the CDR3 is TGTGCCAGCAGTTTCATACAGTCCAATCAGCCCCAGCATTTT.